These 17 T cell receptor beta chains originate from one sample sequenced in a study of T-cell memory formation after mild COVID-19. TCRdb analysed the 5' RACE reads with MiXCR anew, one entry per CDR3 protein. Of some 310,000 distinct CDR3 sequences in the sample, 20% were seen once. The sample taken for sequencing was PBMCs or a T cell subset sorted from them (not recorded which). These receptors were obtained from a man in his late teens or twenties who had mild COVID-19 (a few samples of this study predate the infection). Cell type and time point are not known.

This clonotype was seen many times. In DNA, the CDR3 is TGCGCCAGCCCCCCCCGGGGCCCAGATACGCAGTATTTT. Amino acid sequence: CASPPRGPDTQYF. This sequence joins TRBV5-1 and TRBJ2-3; D is tentatively TRBD1 or TRBD2 (5 bases each). Germline CDR1 SGHRS, CDR2 YFSETQ. V lost 7 bases and J 4 bases, leaving 13 bases between the germline ends. This CDR3 comprises 13 residues.

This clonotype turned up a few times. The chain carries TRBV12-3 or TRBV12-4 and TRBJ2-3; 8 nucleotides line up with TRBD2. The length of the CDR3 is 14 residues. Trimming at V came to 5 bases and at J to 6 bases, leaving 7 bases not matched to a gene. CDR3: CASSRGAGADTQYF. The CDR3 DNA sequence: TGTGCCAGCAGTCGGGGAGCGGGGGCGGATACGCAGTATTTT.

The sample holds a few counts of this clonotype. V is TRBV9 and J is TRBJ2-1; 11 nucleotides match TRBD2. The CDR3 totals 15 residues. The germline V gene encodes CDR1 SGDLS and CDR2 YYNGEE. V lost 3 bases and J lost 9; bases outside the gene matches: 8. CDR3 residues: CASSGGLAETSEQFF. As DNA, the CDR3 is TGTGCCAGCAGCGGGGGACTAGCGGAAACCAGTGAGCAGTTCTTC.

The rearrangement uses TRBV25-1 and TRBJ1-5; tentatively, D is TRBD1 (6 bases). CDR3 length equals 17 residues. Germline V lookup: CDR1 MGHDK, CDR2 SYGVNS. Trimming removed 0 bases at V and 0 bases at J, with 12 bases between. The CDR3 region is CASSEYGSGDSNQPQHF. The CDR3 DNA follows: TGTGCCAGCAGTGAATACGGGTCAGGGGATAGCAATCAGCCCCAGCATTTT.

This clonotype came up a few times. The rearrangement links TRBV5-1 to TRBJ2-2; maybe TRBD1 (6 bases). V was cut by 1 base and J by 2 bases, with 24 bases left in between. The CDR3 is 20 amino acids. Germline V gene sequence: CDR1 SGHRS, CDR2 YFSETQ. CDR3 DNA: TGCGCCAGCAGCTTGATGCCTTCGACGTTGGGGACACCAAACACCGGGGAGCTGTTTTTT. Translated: CASSLMPSTLGTPNTGELFF. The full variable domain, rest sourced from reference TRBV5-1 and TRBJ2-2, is KAGVTQTPRYLIKTRGQQVTLSCSPISGHRSVSWYQQTPGQGLQFLFEYFSETQRNKGNFPGRFSGRQFSNSRSEMNVSTLELGDSALYLCASSLMPSTLGTPNTGELFFGEGSRLTVL.

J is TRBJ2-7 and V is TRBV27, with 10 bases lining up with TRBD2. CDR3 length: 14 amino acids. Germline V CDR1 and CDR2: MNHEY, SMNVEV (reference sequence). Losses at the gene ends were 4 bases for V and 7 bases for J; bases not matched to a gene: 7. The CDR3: CASSSTLAGPEQYV. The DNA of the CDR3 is TGTGCCAGCAGTTCTACACTAGCGGGGCCTGAGCAGTACGTC.

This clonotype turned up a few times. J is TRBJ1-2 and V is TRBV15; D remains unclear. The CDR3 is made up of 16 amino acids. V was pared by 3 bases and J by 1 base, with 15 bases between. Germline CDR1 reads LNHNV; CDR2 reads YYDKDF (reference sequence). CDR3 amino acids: CATSSDTRLLNYGYTF. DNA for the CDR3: TGTGCCACCAGCAGCGATACCCGTCTTCTTAACTATGGCTACACCTTC.

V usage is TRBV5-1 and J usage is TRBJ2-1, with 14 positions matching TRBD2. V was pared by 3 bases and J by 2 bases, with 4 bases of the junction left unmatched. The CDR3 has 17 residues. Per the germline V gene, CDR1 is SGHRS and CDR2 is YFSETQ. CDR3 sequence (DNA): TGCGCCAGCAGCTGGCCGACTAGCGGGGGGGCCTACAATGAGCAGTTCTTC. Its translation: CASSWPTSGGAYNEQFF.

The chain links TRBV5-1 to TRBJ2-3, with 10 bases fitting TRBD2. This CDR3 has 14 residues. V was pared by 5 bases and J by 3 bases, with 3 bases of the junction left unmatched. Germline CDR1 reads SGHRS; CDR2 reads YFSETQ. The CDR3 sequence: CASRRTSGTDTQYF. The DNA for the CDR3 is TGCGCCAGCAGGAGGACTAGCGGAACAGATACGCAGTATTTT.

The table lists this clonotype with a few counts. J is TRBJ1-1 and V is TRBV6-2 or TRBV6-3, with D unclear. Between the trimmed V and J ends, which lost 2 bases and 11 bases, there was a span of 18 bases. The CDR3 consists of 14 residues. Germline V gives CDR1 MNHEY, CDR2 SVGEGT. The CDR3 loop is CASSYLGGSTGAFF. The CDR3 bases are TGTGCCAGCAGTTACCTTGGAGGCTCGACTGGGGCTTTCTTT.

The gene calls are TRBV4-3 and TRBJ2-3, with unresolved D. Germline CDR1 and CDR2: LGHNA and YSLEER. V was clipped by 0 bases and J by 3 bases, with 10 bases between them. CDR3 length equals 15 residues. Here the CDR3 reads CASSQDRWKTDTQYF. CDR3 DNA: TGCGCCAGCAGCCAAGATCGGTGGAAAACAGATACGCAGTATTTT.

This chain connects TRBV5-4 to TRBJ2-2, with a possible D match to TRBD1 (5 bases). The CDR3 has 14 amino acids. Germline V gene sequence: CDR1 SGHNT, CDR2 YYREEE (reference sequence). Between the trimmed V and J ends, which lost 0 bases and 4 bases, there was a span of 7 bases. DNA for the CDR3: TGTGCCAGCAGCTTGGAGGGGCCCACCGGGGAGCTGTTTTTT. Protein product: CASSLEGPTGELFF.

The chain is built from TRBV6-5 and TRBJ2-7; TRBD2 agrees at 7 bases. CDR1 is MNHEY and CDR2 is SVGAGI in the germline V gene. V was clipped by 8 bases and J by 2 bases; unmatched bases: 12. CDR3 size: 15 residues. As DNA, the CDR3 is TGTGCCAGCCGCCTAGGGGAGGGCTACGCCTACGAGCAGTACTTC. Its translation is CASRLGEGYAYEQYF.

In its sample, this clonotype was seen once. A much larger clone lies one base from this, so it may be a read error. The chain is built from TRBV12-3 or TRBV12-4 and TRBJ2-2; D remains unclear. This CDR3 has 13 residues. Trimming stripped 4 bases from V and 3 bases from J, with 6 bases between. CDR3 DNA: TGTGCCAGCAGTTCGAGATACACCGGGGAGCTGTTTTTT. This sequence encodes CASSSRYTGELFF.

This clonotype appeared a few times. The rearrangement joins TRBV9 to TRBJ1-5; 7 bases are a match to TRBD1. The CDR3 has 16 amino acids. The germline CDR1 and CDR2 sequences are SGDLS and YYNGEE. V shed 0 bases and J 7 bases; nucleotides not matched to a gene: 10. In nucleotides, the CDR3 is TGTGCCAGCAGCGTAGGACAGGGCCTCTGGGACCAGCCCCAGCATTTT. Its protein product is CASSVGQGLWDQPQHF. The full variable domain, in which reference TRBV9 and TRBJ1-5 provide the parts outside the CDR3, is DSGVTQTPKHLITATGQRVTLRCSPRSGDLSVYWYQQSLDQGLQFLIQYYNGEERAKGNILERFSAQQFPDLHSELNLSSLELGDSALYFCASSVGQGLWDQPQHFGDGTRLSIL.

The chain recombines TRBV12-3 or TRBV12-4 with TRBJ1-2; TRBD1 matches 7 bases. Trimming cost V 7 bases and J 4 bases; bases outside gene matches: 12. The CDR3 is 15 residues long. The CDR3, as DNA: TGTGCCAGCACTGCTCCAGGGGGGGGCGGCTATGGCTACACCTTC. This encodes CASTAPGGGGYGYTF.

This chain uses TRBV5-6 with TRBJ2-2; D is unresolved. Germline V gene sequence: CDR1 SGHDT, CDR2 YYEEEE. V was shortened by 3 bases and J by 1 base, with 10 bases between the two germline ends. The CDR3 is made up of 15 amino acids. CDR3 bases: TGTGCCAGCAGCTCCGGACCCTTGAACACCGGGGAGCTGTTTTTT. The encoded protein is CASSSGPLNTGELFF.